This entry lists 4 T cell receptor beta chains sequenced from one sample in a study of beta chain features in type 1 diabetes. All of the isolated RNA was reverse transcribed, so expressed TCRB transcripts were sequenced. TCRdb's copy holds only in-frame clones and misses some; the assay was immunoSEQ multiplex PCR. The sample records around 180,000 clones, more than 10% being singletons. The material sequenced was central memory CD4+ T cells from blood. The receptors come from a woman younger than 30 in good health.

This clone was detected only a few times. The V and J genes are TRBV6-1 and TRBJ1-5, with TRBD1 as a possible D gene (6 bases). This CDR3 is 16 amino acids long. V lost 3 bases to trimming and J lost 3 bases, with 15 bases between them. Germline lookup yields CDR1 MNHNS and CDR2 SASEGT. The CDR3 region has the DNA TGTGCCAGCAGTGACGTTGGCCAGGGGCTCAATCAGCCCCAGCATTTT. It yields the protein CASSDVGQGLNQPQHF.

The rearrangement links TRBV5-1 to TRBJ2-2, with 13 bases that match TRBD2. The junction had 4 bases not matched to a gene; V was cut back by 4 bases and J by 4 bases. This CDR3 spans 16 amino acids. Germline CDR1 reads SGHRS; CDR2 reads YFSETQ. The CDR3 DNA sequence: TGCGCCAGCAGCGAACTAGCGGGAGGGCTCACCGGGGAGCTGTTTTTT. This gives the protein CASSELAGGLTGELFF.

A few counts support this clone. This chain joins TRBV28 and TRBJ2-7; 7 bases are shared with TRBD1. This CDR3 is built from 13 residues. Germline CDR1 reads MDHEN; CDR2 reads SYDVKM. J lost 7 bases, V lost 3 bases, and 6 bases had no gene match. CDR3 sequence (DNA): TGTGCCAGCAGTTTGGACAGGAGGCGAGAGCAGTACTTC. Its translation: CASSLDRRREQYF.

This clone appeared a few times. The chain recombines TRBV5-4 with TRBJ2-6; D may be TRBD1 (5 bases). The CDR3 totals 15 residues. Trimming cost V 5 bases and J 4 bases, with 13 bases left between them. Germline V lookup: CDR1 SGHNT, CDR2 YYREEE (reference sequence). Here the CDR3 DNA reads TGTGCCAGCAGAAGACAGACTTCAGGGGCCAACGTCCTGACTTTC. Translating it yields CASRRQTSGANVLTF.